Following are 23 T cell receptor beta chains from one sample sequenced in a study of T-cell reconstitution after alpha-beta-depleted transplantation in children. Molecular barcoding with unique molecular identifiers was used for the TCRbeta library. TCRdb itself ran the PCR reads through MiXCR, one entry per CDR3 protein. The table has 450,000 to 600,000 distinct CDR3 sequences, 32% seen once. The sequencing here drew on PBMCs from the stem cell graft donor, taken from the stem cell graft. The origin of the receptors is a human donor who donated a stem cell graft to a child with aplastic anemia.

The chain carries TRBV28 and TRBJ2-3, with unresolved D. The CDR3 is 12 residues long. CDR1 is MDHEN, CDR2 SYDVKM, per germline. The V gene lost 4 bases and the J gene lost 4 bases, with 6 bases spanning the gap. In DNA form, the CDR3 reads TGTGCCAGCAGTTCCCCCCCAGATACGCAGTATTTT. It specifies CASSSPPDTQYF. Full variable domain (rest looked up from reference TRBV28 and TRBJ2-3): DVKVTQSSRYLVKRTGEKVFLECVQDMDHENMFWYRQDPGLGLRLIYFSYDVKMKEKGDIPEGYSVSREKKERFSLILESASTNQTSMYLCASSSPPDTQYFGPGTRLTVL.

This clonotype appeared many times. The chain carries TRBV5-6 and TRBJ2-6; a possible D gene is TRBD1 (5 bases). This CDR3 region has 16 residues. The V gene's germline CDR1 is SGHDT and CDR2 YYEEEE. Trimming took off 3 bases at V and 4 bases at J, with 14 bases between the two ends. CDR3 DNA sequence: TGTGCCAGCAGCTGGGGCGGACCCCCCGGGGCCAACGTCCTGACTTTC. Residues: CASSWGGPPGANVLTF.

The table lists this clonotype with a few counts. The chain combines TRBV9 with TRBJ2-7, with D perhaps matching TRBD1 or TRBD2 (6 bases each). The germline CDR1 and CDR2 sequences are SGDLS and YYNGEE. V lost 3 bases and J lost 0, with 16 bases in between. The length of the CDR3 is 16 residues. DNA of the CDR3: TGTGCCAGCAGCGGGGCTAGGGGGGACGTCTCCTACGAGCAGTACTTC. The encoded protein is CASSGARGDVSYEQYF.

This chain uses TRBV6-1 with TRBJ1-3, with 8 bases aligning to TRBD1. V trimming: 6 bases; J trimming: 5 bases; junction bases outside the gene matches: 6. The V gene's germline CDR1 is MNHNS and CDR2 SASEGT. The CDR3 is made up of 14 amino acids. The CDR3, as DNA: TGTGCCAGCAGCTTCGACAGGGGCAGAAACACCATATATTTT. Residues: CASSFDRGRNTIYF.

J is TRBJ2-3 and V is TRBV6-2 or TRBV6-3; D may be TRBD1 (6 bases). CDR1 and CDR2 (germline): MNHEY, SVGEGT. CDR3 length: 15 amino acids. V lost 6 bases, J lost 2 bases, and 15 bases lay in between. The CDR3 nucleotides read TGTGCCAGCAGGGAGATGACAGGATTCACAGATACGCAGTATTTT. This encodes CASREMTGFTDTQYF.

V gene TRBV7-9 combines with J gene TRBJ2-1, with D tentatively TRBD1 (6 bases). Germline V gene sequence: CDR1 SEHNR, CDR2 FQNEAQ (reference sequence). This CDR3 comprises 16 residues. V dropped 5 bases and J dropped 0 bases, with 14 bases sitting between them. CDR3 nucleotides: TGTGCCAGCAGCAACAGGGCGACGAGCTCCTACAATGAGCAGTTCTTC. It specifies CASSNRATSSYNEQFF.

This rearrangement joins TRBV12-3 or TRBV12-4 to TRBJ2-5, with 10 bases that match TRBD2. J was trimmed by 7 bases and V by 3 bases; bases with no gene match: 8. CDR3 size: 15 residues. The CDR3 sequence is CASSFTAGGLATQYF. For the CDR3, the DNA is TGTGCCAGCAGTTTTACAGCGGGAGGGCTAGCGACCCAGTACTTC.

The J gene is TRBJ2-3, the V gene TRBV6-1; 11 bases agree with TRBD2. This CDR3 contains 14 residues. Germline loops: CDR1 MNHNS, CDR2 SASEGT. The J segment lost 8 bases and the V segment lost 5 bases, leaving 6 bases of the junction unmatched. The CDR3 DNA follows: TGTGCCAGCAGTCGAGGGACTAGCGGATCTACGCAGTATTTT. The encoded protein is CASSRGTSGSTQYF.

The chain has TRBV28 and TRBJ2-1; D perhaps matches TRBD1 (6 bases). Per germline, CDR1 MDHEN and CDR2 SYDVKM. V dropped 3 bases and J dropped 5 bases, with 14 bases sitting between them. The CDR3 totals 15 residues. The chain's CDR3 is CASSLTRYRDNEQFF. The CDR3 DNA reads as TGTGCCAGCAGTTTGACCCGTTACAGGGACAATGAGCAGTTCTTC. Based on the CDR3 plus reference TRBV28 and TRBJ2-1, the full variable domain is DVKVTQSSRYLVKRTGEKVFLECVQDMDHENMFWYRQDPGLGLRLIYFSYDVKMKEKGDIPEGYSVSREKKERFSLILESASTNQTSMYLCASSLTRYRDNEQFFGPGTRLTVL.

CDR3 in DNA: TGTGCCAGCACCGGAACTAGCGGGGGCCATGCTTACACGCAGTATTTT. Translation: CASTGTSGGHAYTQYF. This chain uses TRBV6-1 with TRBJ2-3; TRBD2 matches 11 bases. The ends lost 7 bases at V and 9 bases at J; junction bases unmatched: 15. The germline V gene has CDR1 MNHNS and CDR2 SASEGT. CDR3 length: 16 residues.

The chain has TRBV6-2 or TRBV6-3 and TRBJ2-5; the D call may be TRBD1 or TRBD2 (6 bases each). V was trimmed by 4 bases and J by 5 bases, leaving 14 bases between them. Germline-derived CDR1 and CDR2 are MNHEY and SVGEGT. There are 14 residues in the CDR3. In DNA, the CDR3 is TGTGCCAGCAGTTCCTTCCGGAGGGGGGAGACCCAGTACTTC. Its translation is CASSSFRRGETQYF.

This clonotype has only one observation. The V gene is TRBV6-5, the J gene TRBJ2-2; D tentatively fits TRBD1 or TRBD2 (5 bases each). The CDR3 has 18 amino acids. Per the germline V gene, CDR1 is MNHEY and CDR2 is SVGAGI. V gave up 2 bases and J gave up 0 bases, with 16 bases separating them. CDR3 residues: CASSYTTGTLANTGELFF. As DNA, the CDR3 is TGTGCCAGCAGTTACACCACCGGGACCCTAGCGAACACCGGGGAGCTGTTTTTT.

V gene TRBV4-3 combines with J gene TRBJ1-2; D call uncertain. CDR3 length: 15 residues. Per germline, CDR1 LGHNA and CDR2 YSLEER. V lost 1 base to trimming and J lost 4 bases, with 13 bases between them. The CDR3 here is CASSQGRRPTYGYTF. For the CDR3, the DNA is TGCGCCAGCAGCCAAGGGCGTAGGCCGACCTATGGCTACACCTTC.

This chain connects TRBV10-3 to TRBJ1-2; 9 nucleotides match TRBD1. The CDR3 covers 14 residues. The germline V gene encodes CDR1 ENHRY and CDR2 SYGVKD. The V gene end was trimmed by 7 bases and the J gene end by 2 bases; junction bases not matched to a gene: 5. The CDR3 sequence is CAITGTGPNYGYTF. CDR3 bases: TGTGCCATCACCGGGACAGGGCCGAACTATGGCTACACCTTC.

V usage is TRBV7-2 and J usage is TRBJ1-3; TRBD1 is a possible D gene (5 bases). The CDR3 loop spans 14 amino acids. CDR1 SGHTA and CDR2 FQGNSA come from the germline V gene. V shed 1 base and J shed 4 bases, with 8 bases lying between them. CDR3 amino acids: CASSLGGYGNTIYF. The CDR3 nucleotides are TGTGCCAGCAGCTTAGGGGGCTACGGAAACACCATATATTTT.

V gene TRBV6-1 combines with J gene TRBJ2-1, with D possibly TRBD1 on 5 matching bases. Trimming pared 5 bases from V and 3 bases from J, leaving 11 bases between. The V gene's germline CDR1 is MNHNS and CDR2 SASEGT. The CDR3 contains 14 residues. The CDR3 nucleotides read TGTGCCAGCAGTCCCCAGGGAAGCTACAATGAGCAGTTCTTC. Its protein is CASSPQGSYNEQFF.

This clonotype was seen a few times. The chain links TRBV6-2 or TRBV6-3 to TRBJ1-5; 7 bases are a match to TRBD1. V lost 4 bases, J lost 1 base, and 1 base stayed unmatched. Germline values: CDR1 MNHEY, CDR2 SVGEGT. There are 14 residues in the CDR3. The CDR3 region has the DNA TGTGCCAGCAGTTGGACAGGCAGCAATCAGCCCCAGCATTTT. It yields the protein CASSWTGSNQPQHF.

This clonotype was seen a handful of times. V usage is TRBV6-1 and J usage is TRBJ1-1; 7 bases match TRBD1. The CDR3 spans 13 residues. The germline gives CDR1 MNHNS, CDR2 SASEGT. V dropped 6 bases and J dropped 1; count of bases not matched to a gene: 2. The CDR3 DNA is TGTGCCAGCAGAGGGGGCTGGAACACTGAAGCTTTCTTT. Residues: CASRGGWNTEAFF.

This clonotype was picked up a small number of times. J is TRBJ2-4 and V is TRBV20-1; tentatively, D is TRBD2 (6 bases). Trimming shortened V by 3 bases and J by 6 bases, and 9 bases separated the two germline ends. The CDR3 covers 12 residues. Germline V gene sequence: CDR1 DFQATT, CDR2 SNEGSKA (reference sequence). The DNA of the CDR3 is TGCAGTGCTAGCGGGAGTAGAAACATTCAGTACTTC. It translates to CSASGSRNIQYF.

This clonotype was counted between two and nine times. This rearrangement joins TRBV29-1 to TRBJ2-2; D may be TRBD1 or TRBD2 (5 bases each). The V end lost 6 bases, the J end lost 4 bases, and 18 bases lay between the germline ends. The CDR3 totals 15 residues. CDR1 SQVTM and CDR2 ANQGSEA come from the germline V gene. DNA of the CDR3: TGCAGCGTAGAACGGGACGCCAGCGGCACCGGGGAGCTGTTTTTT. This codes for CSVERDASGTGELFF.

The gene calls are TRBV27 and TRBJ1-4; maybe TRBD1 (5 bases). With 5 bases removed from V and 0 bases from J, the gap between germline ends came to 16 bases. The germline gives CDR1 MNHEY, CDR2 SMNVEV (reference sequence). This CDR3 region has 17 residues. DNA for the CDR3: TGTGCCAGCAGTGCCGGGTGGGGGACCGCAACTAATGAAAAACTGTTTTTT. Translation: CASSAGWGTATNEKLFF.

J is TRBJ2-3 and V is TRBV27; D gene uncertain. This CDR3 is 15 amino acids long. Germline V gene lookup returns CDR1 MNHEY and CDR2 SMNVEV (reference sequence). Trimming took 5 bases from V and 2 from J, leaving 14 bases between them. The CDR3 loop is CASSPLSYYTDTQYF. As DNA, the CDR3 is TGTGCCAGCAGTCCCTTGAGTTACTACACAGATACGCAGTATTTT.

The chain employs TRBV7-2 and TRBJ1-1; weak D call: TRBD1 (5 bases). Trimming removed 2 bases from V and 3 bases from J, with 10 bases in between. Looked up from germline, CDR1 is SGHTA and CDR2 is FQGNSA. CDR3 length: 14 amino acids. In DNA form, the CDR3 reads TGTGCCAGCAGCTTACCCAGGGATCACACTGAAGCTTTCTTT. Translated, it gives CASSLPRDHTEAFF.